This T cell receptor beta chain was captured by sequencing in a study of blood T cell repertoires in COVID-19. As for the study in general: Material from acute and convalescent COVID-19 was sourced from the United States, Italy and Spain.

Seattle patient enrollment occurred during active infection, with longitudinal follow-up thereafter. In the authors' methods: Nucleated cell number was recorded as an estimate derived from reference gene primer amplification. The data were produced by immunoSEQ multiplex PCR, yet TCRdb's version contains in-frame clones alone and is incomplete. V, J and clone size are taken as reported in that table, and D and trimming were inferred from the DNA itself. There are 55,000 or so clones in the sample; around 80% occur only once, and more than 15% lies in the top ten. In germline, CDR1 is SGHRS, CDR2 YFSETQ. J was trimmed by 8 bases and V by 4 bases; bases with no gene match: 15. This CDR3 spans 17 amino acids.

The chain employs TRBV5-1 and TRBJ1-4; 9 positions match TRBD1. This clonotype was sampled from a man under 40 with COVID-19, enrolled during active disease. The material sequenced was peripheral blood. Here the CDR3 DNA reads TGCGCCAGCAGCGCCGGGACAGGGTATCCATTTGAGGAAAAACTGTTTTTT. It translates to CASSAGTGYPFEEKLFF.